The 27 T cell receptor beta chains reported below all come from one sample, sequenced in a study of blood T cells in healthy people across ages (dated by TCRdb to the mid-2010s). Receptor amplification or capture employed 5' RACE. Sequencer: Illumina HiSeq 2500. The second PCR ran for roughly 6 to 11 cycles and used a J-beta primer mix along with a sample-barcoded 5' primer. TCRdb itself trimmed the public reads at Q25 with fastp, ran MiXCR and retained productive beta chains. Rows are unified per CDR3 protein, each entry keeping the most common DNA and genes. Counted in this sample were approximately 1,100,000 distinct CDR3 sequences; less than 50% of them appeared once. Around 18% of the sample rests with the top ten. Sequencing was done on a sample of blood. The receptors shown here come from a woman in her fifties or sixties in good health.

This clonotype has more than one count but fewer than ten. This sequence joins TRBV9 and TRBJ2-1; tentatively, D is TRBD2 (5 bases). Trimming removed 3 bases at V and 9 bases at J, with 10 bases between. This CDR3 is 12 amino acids long. Germline V CDR1 and CDR2: SGDLS, YYNGEE. CDR3 sequence (DNA): TGTGCCAGCAGCGATAGCGAGGTTGAGCAGTTCTTC. It translates to CASSDSEVEQFF.

The rearrangement links TRBV10-3 to TRBJ2-7; D is possibly TRBD2 (6 bases). Germline V gene sequence: CDR1 ENHRY, CDR2 SYGVKD. The V end was cut by 4 bases, the J end by 10 bases, with 14 bases between. The CDR3 has 12 amino acids. The CDR3 DNA is TGTGCCATCAGTGCATCCTCGGGACTTCAGTACTTC. This encodes CAISASSGLQYF.

This clonotype has a handful of counts. The rearrangement joins TRBV25-1 to TRBJ2-7; 8 bases map to TRBD2. The CDR3 contains 14 residues. The V and J ends lost 5 bases and 5 bases, in that order; junction bases with no gene match: 8. Germline V gene lookup returns CDR1 MGHDK and CDR2 SYGVNS. CDR3 residues: CASSKSGSPNEQYF. CDR3 DNA sequence: TGTGCCAGCAGTAAAAGCGGGAGCCCCAACGAGCAGTACTTC.

The rearrangement uses TRBV7-9 and TRBJ2-3; 9 bases map to TRBD1. V lost 6 bases, J lost 5 bases, and 6 bases stayed unmatched. There are 14 residues in the CDR3. Germline V gene sequence: CDR1 SEHNR, CDR2 FQNEAQ (reference sequence). Written as DNA, the CDR3 is TGTGCCAGCAGAACAGGGGGCGCGGGAGATACGCAGTATTTT. Its translation is CASRTGGAGDTQYF.

In regard to this clonotype: The junction departs from the called germline gene at one end, perhaps through a read error. The J gene is TRBJ2-5, the V gene TRBV7-3; TRBD2 might be the D (5 bases). The CDR3 spans 16 residues. Germline assignment: CDR1 SGHTA and CDR2 FQGTGA. CDR3 coding DNA: TGTGCCGGCAGCTTAAGCGGCTCAACAATCGGGGAGACCCAGTACTTC. This encodes CAGSLSGSTIGETQYF.

This clonotype was picked up a small number of times. The chain employs TRBV13 and TRBJ1-6; D is ambiguous. CDR3 length: 13 amino acids. V lost 5 bases, J lost 10 bases, and 12 bases lay in between. Germline CDR1 is PRHDT and CDR2 is FYEKMQ (reference sequence). CDR3 sequence: CASSVSAGSPLHF. CDR3 in DNA: TGTGCCAGCAGCGTATCGGCGGGGTCACCCCTCCACTTT.

This clonotype was seen a few times. The J gene is TRBJ2-3, the V gene TRBV6-2 or TRBV6-3, with TRBD2 identical over 7 bases. Germline loops: CDR1 MNHEY, CDR2 SVGEGT. Losses at the gene ends were 8 bases for V and 4 bases for J; bases not matched to a gene: 3. The CDR3 runs 12 residues. This CDR3 reads CASGREADTQYF. In DNA form, the CDR3 reads TGTGCCAGCGGGAGGGAGGCAGATACGCAGTATTTT.

CDR3 in DNA: TGCAGTGCTAGACTAGCGGAAAAAAACATTCAGTACTTC. Translating gives CSARLAEKNIQYF. V gene TRBV20-1 combines with J gene TRBJ2-4; 7 bases are a match to TRBD2. Germline CDR1 reads DFQATT; CDR2 reads SNEGSKA (reference sequence). The trim removed 2 bases at V and 4 bases at J, leaving 2 bases unmatched. CDR3 length: 13 residues.

The rearrangement uses TRBV20-1 and TRBJ2-1; the D gene is possibly TRBD1 (6 bases). This CDR3 region has 17 residues. V lost 6 bases to trimming and J lost 0 bases, with 21 bases between them. Germline loops: CDR1 DFQATT, CDR2 SNEGSKA (reference sequence). The CDR3 spells CSALDSLLPSSYNEQFF. The CDR3 DNA reads as TGCAGTGCGCTGGACAGCTTGCTACCTAGCTCCTACAATGAGCAGTTCTTC.

At least ten counts were recorded for this clonotype. The chain joins TRBV29-1 to TRBJ2-4, with TRBD1 matching 8 bases. From germline, CDR1 is SQVTM and CDR2 ANQGSEA. The CDR3 length is 13 residues. The V segment lost 2 bases and the J segment 6 bases; nucleotides outside the gene matches: 3. The CDR3 loop is CSVESGGLNIQYF. In nucleotides, the CDR3 is TGCAGCGTTGAATCAGGGGGCTTAAACATTCAGTACTTC.

The J gene is TRBJ2-5, the V gene TRBV9; TRBD2 aligns across 7 bases. Germline-derived CDR1 and CDR2 are SGDLS and YYNGEE. This CDR3 has 12 amino acids. With V trimmed by 6 bases and J by 5 bases, 4 bases remained unmatched. The CDR3 loop reads CASKREGETQYF. The CDR3 nucleotides read TGTGCCAGCAAGCGGGAAGGTGAGACCCAGTACTTC.

The sample holds a few counts of this clonotype. The rearrangement uses TRBV4-1 and TRBJ1-2, with D hard to call. The germline V and J ends were trimmed by 1 base and 8 bases, with 17 bases remaining between them. CDR3 length equals 15 residues. Germline V gene lookup returns CDR1 MGHRA and CDR2 YSYEKL. The CDR3 DNA sequence: TGCGCCAGCAGCCAAGGGGTAGCTACGCCGGGGGGCTACACCTTC. It specifies CASSQGVATPGGYTF.

The chain carries TRBV20-1 and TRBJ2-5; D might be TRBD1 or TRBD2, each matching 5 bases. The better agreement between TRBJ2-7 and the DNA end casts doubt on the J call. The germline V gene encodes CDR1 DFQATT and CDR2 SNEGSKA (reference sequence). This CDR3 has 14 residues. The CDR3 loop is CSAQGSGSYYEQYF. DNA of the CDR3: TGCAGTGCTCAGGGTTCTGGGAGTTACTACGAGCAGTACTTC.

About this clonotype itself: A much larger clone is a single base away; this may be a read error. V gene TRBV29-1 combines with J gene TRBJ2-7; tentative D call: TRBD2 (6 bases). The CDR3 sequence is 12 residues long. The V gene's germline CDR1 is SQVTM and CDR2 ANQGSEA. Here the CDR3 reads CSVVSGNYERYF. In DNA form, the CDR3 reads TGCAGCGTTGTTAGCGGCAATTACGAGCGGTACTTC.

The chain uses TRBV6-6 and TRBJ2-7; 9 nucleotides match TRBD1. J was trimmed by 0 bases and V by 2 bases; bases with no gene match: 5. CDR3 length equals 16 residues. Germline CDR1 and CDR2: MNHNY and SVGAGI (reference sequence). CDR3 in DNA: TGTGCCAGCAGTTACGCGACAGGGGGTTACTCCTACGAGCAGTACTTC. This codes for CASSYATGGYSYEQYF.

The CDR3 nucleotides are TGCAGCGTTGGGGACGGGCCCTACGAGCAGTACTTC. Translating it yields CSVGDGPYEQYF. The genes are TRBV29-1 and TRBJ2-7; either TRBD1 or TRBD2 may supply D (5 bases each). The length of the CDR3 is 12 residues. In germline, CDR1 is SQVTM, CDR2 ANQGSEA. V was cut by 4 bases and J by 2 bases, with 9 bases left in between.

This clonotype has a single count. The rearrangement uses TRBV12-3 or TRBV12-4 and TRBJ2-5; 10 bases agree with TRBD1. The J segment lost 13 bases and the V segment lost 8 bases, leaving 16 bases of the junction unmatched. The CDR3 extends over 14 amino acids. The CDR3 DNA follows: TGTGCCAGCGGCAAAGGGACAGGGGTTAAAGAGCTGTACTTC. Its translation: CASGKGTGVKELYF.

This chain connects TRBV7-9 to TRBJ2-1, with 10 bases aligning to TRBD2. V trimming: 3 bases; J trimming: 0 bases; junction bases outside the gene matches: 11. This CDR3 is built from 19 residues. Germline values: CDR1 SEHNR, CDR2 FQNEAQ (reference sequence). The CDR3 coding sequence is TGTGCCAGCAGCTTGCGTCCCGGGACTAGCGACGACTCCTACAATGAGCAGTTCTTC. Its protein is CASSLRPGTSDDSYNEQFF.

The V call is TRBV3-1, the J call TRBJ2-3; 9 bases map to TRBD1. With V trimmed by 3 bases and J by 2 bases, 9 bases remained unmatched. CDR1 and CDR2 (germline): LGHDT, YNNKEL (reference sequence). The CDR3 runs to 17 residues. The chain's CDR3 is CASSHGSGTGTTDTQYF. The CDR3 DNA reads as TGTGCCAGCAGCCACGGTTCTGGGACAGGGACCACAGATACGCAGTATTTT.

This chain links TRBV27 with TRBJ2-5, with 10 bases identical to TRBD2. The CDR3 spans 15 residues. V was clipped by 7 bases and J by 5 bases; unmatched bases: 10. CDR1 is MNHEY and CDR2 is SMNVEV in the germline V gene (reference sequence). Here the CDR3 DNA reads TGTGCCAGCAAAAGGACAGCGGGGGGGCAGGAGACCCAGTACTTC. Encoded protein: CASKRTAGGQETQYF.

The J gene is TRBJ2-2, the V gene TRBV27, with D maybe TRBD1 (6 bases). The ends were cut back, 6 bases at V and 0 bases at J, with 17 bases in the middle. This CDR3 is 17 amino acids long. The V gene's germline CDR1 is MNHEY and CDR2 SMNVEV (reference sequence). CDR3 residues: CASRQGSVIANTGELFF. CDR3 bases: TGTGCCAGCAGACAGGGATCCGTTATAGCGAACACCGGGGAGCTGTTTTTT.

In its sample, this clonotype was seen a few times. The rearrangement links TRBV15 to TRBJ2-3, with TRBD2 identical over 12 bases. Germline loops: CDR1 LNHNV, CDR2 YYDKDF (reference sequence). This CDR3 is built from 15 residues. V shed 5 bases and J 6 bases; nucleotides not matched to a gene: 6. The CDR3 protein is CATSPTSGSLDTQYF. The CDR3 DNA sequence: TGTGCCACCAGCCCGACTAGCGGGAGCCTGGATACGCAGTATTTT.

The genes are TRBV20-1 and TRBJ2-6; 10 bases agree with TRBD1. The CDR3 consists of 17 residues. Germline V gene lookup returns CDR1 DFQATT and CDR2 SNEGSKA (reference sequence). After removal of 5 bases from V and 4 bases from J, the junction contained 11 bases not matched to a gene. CDR3 amino acids: CSAPRDRGRSGANVLTF. CDR3 coding DNA: TGCAGTGCTCCCCGGGACAGGGGAAGATCCGGGGCCAACGTCCTGACTTTC.

This clonotype was detected only a few times. J is TRBJ1-1 and V is TRBV10-3; D not resolved. Between the trimmed V and J ends, which lost 1 base and 3 bases, there was a span of 0 bases. Germline assignment: CDR1 ENHRY and CDR2 SYGVKD. This CDR3 region has 11 residues. The CDR3 DNA reads TGTGCCATCAGTGAGTACACTGAAGCTTTCTTT. Its translation is CAISEYTEAFF.

Written as DNA, the CDR3 is TGTGCCAGCAGCTTAGTAGGGACTAGCGGGTTGAACTACGAGCAGTACTTC. This translates into CASSLVGTSGLNYEQYF. The V gene is TRBV7-2, the J gene TRBJ2-7, with 12 bases lining up with TRBD2. Trimming at V came to 1 base and at J to 3 bases, leaving 7 bases not matched to a gene. The CDR3 is 17 amino acids. Germline V lookup: CDR1 SGHTA, CDR2 FQGNSA. Together with reference TRBV7-2 and TRBJ2-7, the CDR3 gives the full variable domain: GAGVSQSPSNKVTEKGKDVELRCDPISGHTALYWYRQSLGQGLEFLIYFQGNSAPDKSGLPSDRFSAERTGGSVSTLTIQRTQQEDSAVYLCASSLVGTSGLNYEQYFGPGTRLTVT.

A note on this clonotype: This may arise from a read error, as a much more abundant clone is one base away. This chain joins TRBV20-1 and TRBJ2-5, with TRBD1 identical over 8 bases. The tail of the sequence fits TRBJ2-7 better, so the J call may be wrong. The CDR3 spans 12 residues. CDR1 and CDR2 from the germline V gene are DFQATT and SNEGSKA (reference sequence). CDR3 sequence: CSASWTGNEQYF. CDR3 nucleotide sequence: TGCAGTGCTAGTTGGACAGGGAACGAGCAGTACTTC.

The chain carries TRBV14 and TRBJ2-4; tentative D call: TRBD1 (5 bases). The J call is uncertain, as TRBJ2-7 better fits the DNA end. CDR1 SGHDN and CDR2 FVKESK come from the germline V gene. There are 16 residues in the CDR3. This CDR3 reads CASSQVDISPLYEQYF. The DNA of the CDR3 is TGTGCCAGCAGCCAAGTGGACATTTCCCCTCTCTACGAGCAGTACTTC.